There are many counts of the clone carrying this T cell receptor (beta chain). Its antigen is still unknown. The sample comes from a study of T-cell reconstitution after alpha-beta-depleted transplantation in children. Unique molecular identifiers were incorporated during preparation of the TCRbeta library. One entry per CDR3 protein, called by TCRdb with MiXCR from the PCR reads. This sample has 330,000 or so distinct CDR3 sequences; about a tenth occur once, and the top ten carry 7.5%. CDR1 and CDR2 from the germline V gene are MNHEY and SVGAGI. This CDR3 has 14 amino acids. V shed 0 bases and J shed 9 bases, with 13 bases lying between them. Notes on the study in general: Expanded clones from the graft, numbering several hundred, reportedly supplied alpha-beta T cells about two months after transplant. The high TCRbeta diversity at day 60 in some patients came from surviving recipient T cells and thymic progenitors. Newly produced T cells mostly provided counts and TCRbeta diversity after one year, as hyperexpanded clones declined.

The chain joins TRBV6-5 to TRBJ2-3; D might be TRBD2 (6 bases). Sample: PBMCs, taken before TCRalphabeta/CD19-depleted stem cell transplant. This receptor was identified in a boy under two years old with acute myeloid leukemia, due to receive a stem cell transplant. In DNA, the CDR3 is TGTGCCAGCAGTTACTCGACGCTCCGGGGGACGCAGTATTTT. This codes for CASSYSTLRGTQYF.